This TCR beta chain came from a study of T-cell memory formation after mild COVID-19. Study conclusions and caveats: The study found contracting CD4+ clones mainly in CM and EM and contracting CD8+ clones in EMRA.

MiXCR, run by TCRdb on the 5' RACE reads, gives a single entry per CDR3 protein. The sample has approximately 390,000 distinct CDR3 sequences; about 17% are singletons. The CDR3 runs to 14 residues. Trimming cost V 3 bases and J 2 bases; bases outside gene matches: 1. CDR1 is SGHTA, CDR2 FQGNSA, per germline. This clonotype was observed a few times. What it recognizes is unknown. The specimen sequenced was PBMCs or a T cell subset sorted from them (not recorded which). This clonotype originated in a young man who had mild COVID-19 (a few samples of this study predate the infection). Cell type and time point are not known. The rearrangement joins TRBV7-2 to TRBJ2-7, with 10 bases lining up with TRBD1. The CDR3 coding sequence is TGTGCCAGCAGCTTTGGGACAGGGGCCTACGAGCAGTACGTC. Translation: CASSFGTGAYEQYV.